This T cell receptor beta chain was recorded in a study of blood T cell repertoires in COVID-19. On the study more broadly: COVID-19 samples from acute and convalescent phases originated in the United States, Italy and Spain.

V shed 8 bases and J shed 1 base, with 9 bases lying between them. The V gene's germline CDR1 is MNHEY and CDR2 SVGAGI. The CDR3 sequence is 13 residues long. Study processing details: The assay estimated nucleated cells by amplifying reference gene primers. Here immunoSEQ multiplex PCR was the method, and the copy in TCRdb shows in-frame clones only, minus some. Clone size and V and J calls were adopted from that table, with D and trimming inferred from the DNA. The sample lists around 220,000 clones, roughly 87% occurring once. The sequence came from a man in his forties with active or convalescent COVID-19. J is TRBJ1-5 and V is TRBV6-5; D unclear. Input material: peripheral blood. CDR3 protein: CASVGVSNQPQHF. The CDR3 DNA reads TGTGCCAGCGTCGGGGTAAGCAATCAGCCCCAGCATTTT.